Following are 22 T cell receptor beta chains from one sample sequenced in a study of T cell responses to AZD1222 COVID-19 vaccine. Sequencing used immunoSEQ multiplex PCR; TCRdb keeps in-frame clones, though not all of them. The repertoire has about 150,000 clones, nearly 95% of them found once; the top ten carry roughly 2.2%. The sample here was peripheral blood, taken on day 0 of AZD1222 vaccination. The receptors originated from an adult in good health.

This chain links TRBV2 with TRBJ2-1; D might be TRBD2 (5 bases). CDR1 SNHLY and CDR2 FYNNEI come from the germline V gene. Trimming left V 7 bases short and J 0 bases short, with 16 bases between. The CDR3 length is 16 residues. CDR3 sequence reads: CASKVGSTSSYNEQFF. The CDR3 bases are TGTGCCAGCAAGGTAGGCAGCACTAGCTCCTACAATGAGCAGTTCTTC.

This rearrangement joins TRBV2 to TRBJ2-6; D is undetermined. Germline V gene data show CDR1 as SNHLY and CDR2 as FYNNEI. The CDR3 contains 15 residues. The germline V and J ends were trimmed by 4 bases and 4 bases, with 11 bases remaining between them. The CDR3 here is CASSVGGPGANVLTF. The CDR3 DNA reads TGTGCCAGCAGTGTAGGCGGCCCCGGGGCCAACGTCCTGACTTTC.

Written as DNA, the CDR3 is TGTGCCAGCAGCTGGGCCTCGGGTGGGACAGATACGCAGTATTTT. It codes for CASSWASGGTDTQYF. The V gene is TRBV5-5, the J gene TRBJ2-3; no reliable D call. Trimming removed 3 bases at V and 3 bases at J, with 14 bases between. Germline V gives CDR1 SGHKS, CDR2 YYEKEE (reference sequence). The CDR3 runs 15 residues.

This clone was seen just once. This chain connects TRBV18 to TRBJ2-2; D ambiguous. Per the germline V gene, CDR1 is KGHSH and CDR2 is LQKENI. The CDR3 loop spans 14 amino acids. V was trimmed by 5 bases and J by 3 bases, leaving 10 bases between them. CDR3 in amino acids: CASSGQADTGELFF. The CDR3 DNA reads as TGTGCCAGCTCAGGGCAGGCGGACACCGGGGAGCTGTTTTTT.

V usage is TRBV6-5 and J usage is TRBJ1-2; 7 bases agree with TRBD1. The CDR3 length is 13 residues. The germline V gene has CDR1 MNHEY and CDR2 SVGAGI. V shed 6 bases, J shed 4 bases, and the junction held 5 bases outside the gene matches. The CDR3 DNA is TGTGCCAGCAGCCCAGGGGGGGGCTATGGCTACACCTTC. Its translation is CASSPGGGYGYTF.

This clone occurred once. The V call is TRBV18, the J call TRBJ1-2, with 8 bases identical to TRBD1. CDR3 length equals 13 residues. V was pared by 6 bases and J by 2 bases, with 2 bases of the junction left unmatched. Germline V gene data show CDR1 as KGHSH and CDR2 as LQKENI. The CDR3: CASSWDRNYGYTF. The CDR3, as DNA: TGTGCCAGCTCCTGGGACAGGAACTATGGCTACACCTTC.

CDR3 loop: CASSFLQGGIYEQYF. DNA for the CDR3: TGTGCCAGCAGCTTTTTGCAGGGGGGAATCTACGAGCAGTACTTC. The rearrangement uses TRBV7-2 and TRBJ2-7; a weak D match, TRBD1 (7 bases). The germline V and J ends were trimmed by 3 bases and 3 bases, with 15 bases remaining between them. Germline V gene sequence: CDR1 SGHTA, CDR2 FQGNSA. The CDR3 has 15 amino acids.

The J gene is TRBJ2-5, the V gene TRBV6-4, with 7 positions matching TRBD2. Germline V gene lookup returns CDR1 MRHNA and CDR2 SNTAGT. V dropped 6 bases and J dropped 5; count of bases not matched to a gene: 12. The CDR3 length is 15 residues. In DNA form, the CDR3 reads TGTGCCAGCAGCCCTAGCGGACTGAGGGAGGAGACCCAGTACTTC. The encoded protein is CASSPSGLREETQYF.

This chain links TRBV6-4 with TRBJ1-6; the D is unclear. The V end was cut by 3 bases, the J end by 9 bases, with 12 bases between. This CDR3 is built from 14 residues. CDR1 is MRHNA, CDR2 SNTAGT, per germline. Written as DNA, the CDR3 is TGTGCCAGCAGTGATGGGTTTGGGGTTTCACCCCTCCACTTT. It is translated as CASSDGFGVSPLHF.

The chain joins TRBV6-1 to TRBJ1-5; D gene unclear. The CDR3 has 13 amino acids. CDR1 is MNHNS and CDR2 is SASEGT in the germline V gene. Deletions cut 1 base from V and 6 bases from J, with 7 bases between. The CDR3 region is CASSEGQIQPQHF. CDR3 bases: TGTGCCAGCAGTGAAGGGCAGATTCAGCCCCAGCATTTT.

The genes are TRBV2 and TRBJ2-1; D possibly corresponds to TRBD2 (6 bases). The CDR3 spans 12 residues. CDR1 is SNHLY and CDR2 is FYNNEI in the germline V gene. V was trimmed by 6 bases and J by 8 bases, leaving 11 bases between them. The CDR3 protein is CASRETRDEQFF. CDR3 coding DNA: TGTGCCAGCAGGGAGACTAGGGATGAGCAGTTCTTC.

Of note for this clone: Distinct nucleotide sequences in the sample also encode this CDR3. The rearrangement links TRBV28 to TRBJ2-7; no firm D call. CDR3 length: 14 amino acids. Deletions cut 6 bases from V and 3 bases from J, with 15 bases between. Germline values: CDR1 MDHEN, CDR2 SYDVKM. CDR3 amino acids: CASSPPGSIYEQYF. CDR3 DNA: TGTGCCAGCAGCCCCCCCGGCTCTATCTACGAGCAGTACTTC. The full variable domain, completed using reference TRBV28 and TRBJ2-7, is DVKVTQSSRYLVKRTGEKVFLECVQDMDHENMFWYRQDPGLGLRLIYFSYDVKMKEKGDIPEGYSVSREKKERFSLILESASTNQTSMYLCASSPPGSIYEQYFGPGTRLTVT.

This chain's CDR3 is CASSALLAGDEQFF. The CDR3 DNA reads TGTGCCAGCTCAGCATTGCTAGCGGGGGATGAGCAGTTCTTC. The chain employs TRBV18 and TRBJ2-1, with 10 bases identical to TRBD2. CDR3 length: 14 residues. With 5 bases clipped from V and 8 bases from J, the junction kept 6 bases outside the gene matches. Germline V gene data show CDR1 as KGHSH and CDR2 as LQKENI.

The chain recombines TRBV5-4 with TRBJ2-3; 12 bases line up with TRBD2. The junction had 8 bases not matched to a gene; V was cut back by 0 bases and J by 0 bases. Germline V gene lookup returns CDR1 SGHNT and CDR2 YYREEE (reference sequence). The CDR3 consists of 19 residues. The CDR3, as DNA: TGTGCCAGCAGCTTGGAACTAGCGGGAGGTGGGGGAAGCACAGATACGCAGTATTTT. Translation gives CASSLELAGGGGSTDTQYF. Together with reference TRBV5-4 and TRBJ2-3, the CDR3 gives the full variable domain: ETGVTQSPTHLIKTRGQQVTLRCSSQSGHNTVSWYQQALGQGPQFIFQYYREEENGRGNFPPRFSGLQFPNYSSELNVNALELDDSALYLCASSLELAGGGGSTDTQYFGPGTRLTVL.

The chain uses TRBV5-1 and TRBJ2-1; the D gene could be TRBD1 or TRBD2 (5 bases each). The CDR3 covers 15 residues. Germline-derived CDR1 and CDR2 are SGHRS and YFSETQ. V was clipped by 0 bases and J by 2 bases, with 9 bases between them. The chain's CDR3 is CASSLGDGPYNEQFF. In DNA form, the CDR3 reads TGCGCCAGCAGCTTGGGGGACGGACCCTACAATGAGCAGTTCTTC.

The J gene is TRBJ2-3, the V gene TRBV18; 7 bases align to TRBD2. Germline V lookup: CDR1 KGHSH, CDR2 LQKENI. The CDR3 has 15 amino acids. V lost 4 bases and J lost 2; bases outside the gene matches: 6. CDR3 loop: CASSQGLVVTDTQYF. The DNA of the CDR3 is TGTGCCAGCTCACAAGGACTAGTGGTCACAGATACGCAGTATTTT.

This clone was observed a single time. CDR3: CASNPRGQGGNTEAFF. The CDR3 DNA follows: TGTGCCAGCAACCCAAGGGGTCAGGGGGGGAACACTGAAGCTTTCTTT. The chain carries TRBV5-4 and TRBJ1-1, with 7 bases fitting TRBD1. With V trimmed by 6 bases and J by 1 base, 12 bases remained unmatched. The germline V gene has CDR1 SGHNT and CDR2 YYREEE (reference sequence). This CDR3 spans 16 amino acids.

This clone came up once. DNA of the CDR3: TGTGCCACCAGTGAGGGTTATGGCTACACCTTC. Residues: CATSEGYGYTF. The rearrangement links TRBV24-1 to TRBJ1-2, with D unresolved. CDR3 length: 11 residues. Germline V gene lookup returns CDR1 KGHDR and CDR2 SFDVKD. The V and J ends lost 4 bases and 5 bases respectively, with 4 bases between them.

The rearrangement uses TRBV19 and TRBJ1-1; D might be TRBD1 (6 bases). Germline loops: CDR1 LNHDA, CDR2 SQIVND (reference sequence). The CDR3 contains 13 residues. V lost 4 bases to trimming and J lost 5 bases, with 11 bases between them. CDR3 DNA: TGTGCCAGTAGTACACAGGGTTGGACTGAAGCTTTCTTT. It encodes CASSTQGWTEAFF.

The chain links TRBV6-1 to TRBJ1-5; D gene ambiguous. V lost 5 bases and J 5 bases, leaving 13 bases between the germline ends. The CDR3 is 14 amino acids. Per the germline V gene, CDR1 is MNHNS and CDR2 is SASEGT. The CDR3 region is CASSLTLDDQPQHF. The CDR3, as DNA: TGTGCCAGCAGTCTGACCCTGGATGATCAGCCCCAGCATTTT.

The genes are TRBV21-1 and TRBJ2-3; the listed D gene, TRBD2, was not tested against the DNA. TRBV21-1 is noted as a pseudogene. The CDR3 contains 16 residues. This CDR3 reads CASSSDGVVLTDTQYF. The CDR3 DNA sequence: TGTGCCAGCAGCTCTGACGGGGTCGTACTCACAGATACGCAGTATTTT.

V is TRBV7-9 and J is TRBJ2-3; no definite D call. Trimming took 1 base from V and 4 from J, leaving 12 bases between them. Germline assignment: CDR1 SEHNR and CDR2 FQNEAQ (reference sequence). CDR3 size: 15 residues. The CDR3 DNA reads TGTGCCAGCAGCTTAGTTGGGTCTGACTCAGATACGCAGTATTTT. Its translation is CASSLVGSDSDTQYF.